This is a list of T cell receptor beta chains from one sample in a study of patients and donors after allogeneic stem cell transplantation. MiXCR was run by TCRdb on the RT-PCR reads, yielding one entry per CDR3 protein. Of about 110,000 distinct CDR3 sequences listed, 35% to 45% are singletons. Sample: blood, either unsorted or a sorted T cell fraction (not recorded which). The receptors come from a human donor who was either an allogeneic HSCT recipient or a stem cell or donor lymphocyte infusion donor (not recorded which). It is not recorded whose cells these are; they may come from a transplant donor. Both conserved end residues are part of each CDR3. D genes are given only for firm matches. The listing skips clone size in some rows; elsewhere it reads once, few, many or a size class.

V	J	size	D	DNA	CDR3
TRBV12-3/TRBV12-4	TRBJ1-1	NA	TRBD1	TGTGCCAGCAGCCAGAGACCGGGACAGGGGAACACTGAAGCTTTCTTT	CASSQRPGQGNTEAFF
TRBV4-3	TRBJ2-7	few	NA	TGCGCCAGCAGCCAAGATCGTAGAAACGGGAGAGGGGAGCAGTACTTC	CASSQDRRNGRGEQYF
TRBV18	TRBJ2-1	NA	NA	TGTGCCAGCTCACCACGATCCGGGGTCTCCTACAATGAGCAGTTCTTC	CASSPRSGVSYNEQFF
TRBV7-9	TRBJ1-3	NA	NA	TGTGCCAGCAGCCGAGGGTCTGGAAACACCATATATTTT	CASSRGSGNTIYF
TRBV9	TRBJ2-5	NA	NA	TGTGCCAGCGCTAAGAACCACCAAGAGACCCAGTACTTC	CASAKNHQETQYF
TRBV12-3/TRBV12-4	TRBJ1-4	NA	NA	TGTGCCAGCAGAAGAGGGTCAGGGGTAGAAAAACTGTTTTTT	CASRRGSGVEKLFF
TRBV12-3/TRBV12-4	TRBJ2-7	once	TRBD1	TGTGCCAGCAGTTCATCTCAGGGGGCAGAAGGAGAGCAGTACTTC	CASSSSQGAEGEQYF
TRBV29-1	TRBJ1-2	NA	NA	TGCAGCGTTGAAGATGGGAGTGAACCCTATGGCTACACCTTC	CSVEDGSEPYGYTF
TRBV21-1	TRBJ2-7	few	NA	TGTGCCAGCAGCAAAGCGCTTTTGGGGAGTTACGAGCAGTACTTC	CASSKALLGSYEQYF
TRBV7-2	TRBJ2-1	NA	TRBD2	TGTGCCAGCAGCGCTAGCGGGACCTACAATGAGCAGTTCTTC	CASSASGTYNEQFF
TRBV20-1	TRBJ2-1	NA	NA	TGCAGTGCTTTCACCAACGAGTTAAGGGGTAGTGAGCAGTTCTTC	CSAFTNELRGSEQFF
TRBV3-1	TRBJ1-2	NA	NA	TGTGCCAGCAGCCAAGAAGGAAATGGCTACACCTTC	CASSQEGNGYTF
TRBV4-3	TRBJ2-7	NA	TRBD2	TGCGCCAGCAGCCAATACCGGACTAGCGGAATCTACGAGCAGTACTTC	CASSQYRTSGIYEQYF
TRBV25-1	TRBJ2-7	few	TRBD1	TGTGCCAGCAGTGACTCTCGGACAGGAGGAAAGCAGTACTTC	CASSDSRTGGKQYF
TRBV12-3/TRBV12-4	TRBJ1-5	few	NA	TGTGCCAGCACCTTGGGGCCCGTTGGATCCCAGCATTTT	CASTLGPVGSQHF
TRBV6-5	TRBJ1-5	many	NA	TGTGCCAGCAGTTTGGTAGGGCTAAATCAGCCCCAGCATTTT	CASSLVGLNQPQHF
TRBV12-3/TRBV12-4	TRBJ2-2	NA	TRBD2	TGTGCCAGCAGTTTAAGCGGGAGTGGGAACACCGGGGAGCTGTTTTTT	CASSLSGSGNTGELFF
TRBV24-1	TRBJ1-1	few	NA	TGTGCCACCAGTGCCCGAGGGGGGGGCAGCACTGAAGCTTTCTTT	CATSARGGGSTEAFF
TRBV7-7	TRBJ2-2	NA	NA	TGTGCCAGCAGCTTAAAACGGAACACCGGGGAGCTGTTTTTT	CASSLKRNTGELFF
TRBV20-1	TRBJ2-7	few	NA	TGCAGTGCTAGAGACGGGAGATCGTACGAGCAGTACTTC	CSARDGRSYEQYF
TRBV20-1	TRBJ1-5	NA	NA	TGCAGTGCTAGATTAACGGGCAATCAGCTCCAGCATTTT	CSARLTGNQLQHF
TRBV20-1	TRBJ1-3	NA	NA	TGCAGTGCTATTTCATCGACTGGAAACACCATATATTTT	CSAISSTGNTIYF
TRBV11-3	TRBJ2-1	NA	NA	TGTGCCAGCAGGCAGGACAGCTCCTACAATGAGCAGTTCTTC	CASRQDSSYNEQFF
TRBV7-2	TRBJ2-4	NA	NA	TGTGCCAGCAGCTTGGGTGGCGGTCCAAGAAACATTCAGTACTTC	CASSLGGGPRNIQYF
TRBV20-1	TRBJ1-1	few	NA	TGCAGTGCTACCGGGCCGGGGACTGAAGCTTTCTTT	CSATGPGTEAFF
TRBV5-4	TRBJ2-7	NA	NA	TGTGCCAGCAGCCTTTTTGGCGGGACCGAGCAGTACTTC	CASSLFGGTEQYF
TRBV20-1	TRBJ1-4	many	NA	TGCAGTGCTAGTCGTAAAGAAAAACTGTTTTTT	CSASRKEKLFF
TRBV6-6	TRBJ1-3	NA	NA	TGTGCCAGCAGTCCCAGCGCCGCGTCTGGAAACACCATATATTTT	CASSPSAASGNTIYF
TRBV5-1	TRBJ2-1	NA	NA	TGCGCCAGCAGCCCAGGGGTCGGGGGAAGTCGAAATGAGCAGTTCTTC	CASSPGVGGSRNEQFF
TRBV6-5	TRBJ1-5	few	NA	TGTGCCAGCAGTTACGGTCGATATCAGCCCCAGCATTTT	CASSYGRYQPQHF
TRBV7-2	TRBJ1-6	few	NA	TGTGCCAGCAGCTTAATCGCGAGCAGTTCACCCCTCCACTTT	CASSLIASSSPLHF
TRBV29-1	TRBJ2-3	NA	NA	TGCAGCGTTGGGGGTGGAGATACGCAGTATTTT	CSVGGGDTQYF